This TCR beta chain originates from a study of T cells in Graves' hyperthyroidism and ophthalmopathy. Whole-study findings and limits: Ophthalmopathy and stable hyperthyroidism were told apart by a 13 V-J model. Blood samples included most of the expanded thyroid clonotypes exceeding 0.001. Onset of ophthalmopathy came a median around 6.5 months after the model predicted it.

The CDR3 loop spans 19 amino acids. V was pared by 3 bases and J by 2 bases, with 11 bases of the junction left unmatched. Germline CDR1 is SGDLS and CDR2 is YYNGEE. RNA transcripts served as the template for amplifying TCR beta CDR3 regions. Carried out on the TCR CDR3, a first-round RT-PCR used the HTBI primer set. TCRdb re-called the multiplex PCR reads through MiXCR, storing one row per CDR3 protein. Of roughly 660,000 distinct CDR3 sequences listed, roughly 17% are singletons. This clonotype was seen a few times. What it binds is unknown. Diagnoses rested on clinical symptoms, serum thyroxine and TRAb, thyroid ultrasound and orbital computed tomography.

The origin of this receptor is a man aged 45-65 years with Graves' hyperthyroidism. The V call is TRBV9, the J call TRBJ2-1, with TRBD2 matching over 13 bases. Sequenced input: blood. The DNA for the CDR3 is TGTGCCAGCAGCGCTAGGGAGACTAGCGGGAGGAAGGCCTACAATGAGCAGTTCTTC. Translating gives CASSARETSGRKAYNEQFF.